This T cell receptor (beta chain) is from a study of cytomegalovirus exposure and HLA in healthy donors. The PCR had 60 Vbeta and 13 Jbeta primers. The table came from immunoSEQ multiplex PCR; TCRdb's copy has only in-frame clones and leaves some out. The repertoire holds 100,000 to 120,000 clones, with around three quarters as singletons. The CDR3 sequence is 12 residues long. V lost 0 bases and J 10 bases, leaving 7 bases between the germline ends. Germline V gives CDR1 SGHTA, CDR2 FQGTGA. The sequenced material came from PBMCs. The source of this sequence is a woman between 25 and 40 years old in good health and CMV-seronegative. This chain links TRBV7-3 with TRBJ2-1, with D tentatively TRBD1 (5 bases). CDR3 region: CASSLTNREQFF. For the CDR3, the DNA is TGTGCCAGCAGCTTAACGAACAGGGAGCAGTTCTTC.